A selection of T cell receptor beta chains follows, all from one sample in a study of blood T cell repertoires in COVID-19. Method: immunoSEQ multiplex PCR; TCRdb's copy keeps in-frame clones and lacks some. The table shows hundreds of thousands of clones, with around nine tenths occurring only once. Sequenced: peripheral blood. These receptors were taken from a man aged 35-49 years with acute or convalescent COVID-19. The CDR3 runs from the conserved cysteine through the conserved F or W. D genes are given only for firm matches. Clone sizes are given selectively: once, few, many, or a class where the clone is expanded.

J: TRBJ2-5; D: TRBD1; V: TRBV2; size: NA; CDR3: CASSATGGSGETQYF; DNA: TGTGCCAGCAGCGCAACAGGGGGCTCGGGAGAGACCCAGTACTTC
J: TRBJ2-5; D: NA; V: TRBV5-6; size: NA; CDR3: CASSSFRETQYF; DNA: TGTGCCAGCAGCTCATTTCGGGAGACCCAGTACTTC
J: TRBJ1-1; D: NA; V: TRBV5-1; size: NA; CDR3: CASSLGTVTEAFF; DNA: TGCGCCAGCAGCTTGGGGACAGTCACTGAAGCTTTCTTT
J: TRBJ2-1; D: TRBD2; V: TRBV19; size: NA; CDR3: CASSILKALAVYNEQFF; DNA: TGTGCCAGTAGTATACTCAAGGCACTAGCGGTCTACAATGAGCAGTTCTTC
J: TRBJ2-6; D: TRBD1; V: TRBV6-5; size: NA; CDR3: CASSNRGSGANVLTF; DNA: TGTGCCAGCAGTAACAGGGGCTCTGGGGCCAACGTCCTGACTTTC
J: TRBJ2-1; D: NA; V: TRBV29-1; size: NA; CDR3: CSVRRVNEQFF; DNA: TGCAGCGTTCGGAGGGTGAATGAGCAGTTCTTC
J: TRBJ2-1; D: NA; V: TRBV11-3; size: NA; CDR3: CASSFSRVGTLGNEQFF; DNA: TGTGCCAGCAGCTTCTCCCGGGTTGGGACACTGGGGAATGAGCAGTTCTTC
J: TRBJ2-7; D: NA; V: TRBV6-5; size: NA; CDR3: CATQTVGGDNYEQYF; DNA: TGTGCCACTCAGACCGTGGGAGGAGATAACTACGAGCAGTACTTC
J: TRBJ2-7; D: NA; V: TRBV28; size: NA; CDR3: CASSQGLDSYEQYF; DNA: TGTGCCAGCAGTCAGGGACTGGACTCCTACGAGCAGTACTTC
J: TRBJ2-6; D: NA; V: TRBV28; size: NA; CDR3: CASSLPEGQSGANVLTF; DNA: TGTGCCAGCAGTCTGCCAGAGGGCCAGTCTGGGGCCAACGTCCTGACTTTC
J: TRBJ2-7; D: TRBD1; V: TRBV2; size: NA; CDR3: CASIARDRVFYEQYF; DNA: TGTGCCAGCATAGCCCGGGACAGGGTCTTCTACGAGCAGTACTTC
J: TRBJ1-4; D: TRBD1; V: TRBV25-1; size: NA; CDR3: CASSAWGTGHNEKLFF; DNA: TGTGCCAGCAGTGCCTGGGGGACAGGACACAATGAAAAACTGTTTTTT
J: TRBJ2-3; D: TRBD2; V: TRBV19; size: NA; CDR3: CASSIAREAWTDTQYF; DNA: TGTGCCAGTAGTATTGCACGGGAGGCGTGGACAGATACGCAGTATTTT
J: TRBJ1-2; D: NA; V: TRBV30; size: NA; CDR3: CAWAVYGGSYGYTF; DNA: TGTGCCTGGGCTGTTTACGGAGGGTCCTATGGCTACACCTTC
J: TRBJ1-4; D: TRBD1; V: TRBV5-1; size: NA; CDR3: CASSRDLGQGYEKLFF; DNA: TGCGCCAGCAGCCGAGATCTGGGACAGGGATATGAAAAACTGTTTTTT
J: TRBJ1-3; D: NA; V: TRBV30; size: NA; CDR3: CAWSPGNTGNTIYF; DNA: TGTGCCTGGAGTCCAGGGAATACAGGAAACACCATATATTTT
J: TRBJ2-1; D: NA; V: TRBV3-1/TRBV3-2; size: NA; CDR3: CASSRGLASIYNEQFF; DNA: TGTGCCAGCAGCCGCGGACTGGCCAGTATCTACAATGAGCAGTTCTTC
J: TRBJ1-1; D: NA; V: TRBV27; size: NA; CDR3: CASSLTEAFF; DNA: TGTGCCAGCAGCCTTACTGAAGCTTTCTTT
J: TRBJ2-5; D: TRBD2; V: TRBV27; size: few; CDR3: CASSFGLAGETQYF; DNA: TGTGCCAGCAGTTTCGGACTAGCGGGAGAGACCCAGTACTTC
J: TRBJ1-3; D: NA; V: TRBV11-3; size: NA; CDR3: CASSLVKTRVTIYF; DNA: TGTGCCAGCAGCTTGGTGAAAACCCGGGTCACCATATATTTT
J: TRBJ2-2; D: TRBD2; V: TRBV5-8; size: NA; CDR3: CASSSGLAGGRELFF; DNA: TGTGCCAGCAGCTCCGGACTAGCGGGAGGCAGGGAGCTGTTTTTT
J: TRBJ1-5; D: TRBD1; V: TRBV6-2/TRBV6-3; size: NA; CDR3: CASSYTGTGIWYGNQPQHF; DNA: TGTGCCAGCAGTTACACAGGGACAGGAATCTGGTATGGCAATCAGCCCCAGCATTTT
J: TRBJ1-2; D: NA; V: TRBV27; size: NA; CDR3: CASSHTGNYGYTF; DNA: TGTGCCAGCAGTCACACAGGAAACTATGGCTACACCTTC
J: TRBJ2-5; D: NA; V: TRBV4-2; size: NA; CDR3: CASSQDKGVGETQYF; DNA: TGTGCCAGCAGCCAAGATAAAGGGGTGGGGGAGACCCAGTACTTC
J: TRBJ2-2; D: NA; V: TRBV6-4; size: NA; CDR3: CASSEGSGPNTGELFF; DNA: TGTGCCAGCAGTGAAGGGAGCGGTCCGAACACCGGGGAGCTGTTTTTT
J: TRBJ1-5; D: NA; V: TRBV6-5; size: NA; CDR3: CASSYGQFNQPQHF; DNA: TGTGCCAGCAGTTATGGGCAGTTTAATCAGCCCCAGCATTTT
J: TRBJ1-6; D: TRBD1; V: TRBV11-2; size: NA; CDR3: CASSADRDSPLHF; DNA: TGTGCCAGCAGCGCAGACAGGGACTCACCCCTCCACTTT
J: TRBJ2-1; D: TRBD1; V: TRBV18; size: NA; CDR3: CASSLGQGWGNEQFF; DNA: TGTGCCAGCTCACTGGGACAGGGATGGGGCAATGAGCAGTTCTTC
J: TRBJ2-7; D: TRBD1; V: TRBV19; size: NA; CDR3: CASSPSTGILYEQYF; DNA: TGTGCCAGTAGTCCATCGACAGGGATCCTCTACGAGCAGTACTTC
J: TRBJ2-3; D: TRBD1; V: TRBV29-1; size: NA; CDR3: CSVGRDSSTDTQYF; DNA: TGCAGCGTTGGTCGGGACAGCAGCACAGATACGCAGTATTTT
J: TRBJ1-5; D: TRBD1; V: TRBV12-3/TRBV12-4; size: once; CDR3: CATTDRSYQPQHF; DNA: TGTGCCACCACGGACAGGTCGTATCAGCCCCAGCATTTT
J: TRBJ1-2; D: NA; V: TRBV28; size: NA; CDR3: CASNSGLNYGYTF; DNA: TGTGCCAGCAATTCGGGACTGAACTATGGCTACACCTTC
J: TRBJ1-4; D: NA; V: TRBV3-1/TRBV3-2; size: NA; CDR3: CASNLGSATNEKLFF; DNA: TGTGCCAGCAACCTAGGGAGTGCAACTAATGAAAAACTGTTTTTT
J: TRBJ1-2; D: TRBD1; V: TRBV6-5; size: once; CDR3: CASSWDRGGGYTF; DNA: TGTGCCAGCAGCTGGGACAGGGGAGGGGGCTACACCTTC
J: TRBJ1-2; D: TRBD1; V: TRBV6-6; size: once; CDR3: CASSYSARGRDYGYTF; DNA: TGTGCCAGCAGTTACTCGGCCAGGGGGCGCGACTATGGCTACACCTTC
J: TRBJ2-3; D: TRBD2; V: TRBV5-1; size: NA; CDR3: CASSLATSGTDTQYF; DNA: TGCGCCAGCAGCTTAGCGACTAGCGGCACAGATACGCAGTATTTT
J: TRBJ2-7; D: NA; V: TRBV5-1; size: once; CDR3: CASSPEANSYEQYF; DNA: TGCGCCAGCAGCCCGGAGGCAAACTCCTACGAGCAGTACTTC
J: TRBJ1-2; D: NA; V: TRBV3-1/TRBV3-2; size: NA; CDR3: CASSQDGPYSGYTF; DNA: TGTGCCAGCAGCCAAGATGGGCCATATTCGGGCTACACCTTC
J: TRBJ2-7; D: TRBD1; V: TRBV5-4; size: NA; CDR3: CASSPPGTGIHEQYF; DNA: TGTGCCAGCAGCCCGCCTGGGACAGGGATCCACGAGCAGTACTTC
J: TRBJ2-1; D: NA; V: TRBV4-2; size: NA; CDR3: CASSQERTWDEQFF; DNA: TGTGCCAGCAGCCAAGAAAGGACTTGGGATGAGCAGTTCTTC
J: TRBJ2-2; D: NA; V: TRBV10-3; size: NA; CDR3: CAISDGRTTGELFF; DNA: TGTGCCATCAGTGATGGCAGAACCACCGGGGAGCTGTTTTTT